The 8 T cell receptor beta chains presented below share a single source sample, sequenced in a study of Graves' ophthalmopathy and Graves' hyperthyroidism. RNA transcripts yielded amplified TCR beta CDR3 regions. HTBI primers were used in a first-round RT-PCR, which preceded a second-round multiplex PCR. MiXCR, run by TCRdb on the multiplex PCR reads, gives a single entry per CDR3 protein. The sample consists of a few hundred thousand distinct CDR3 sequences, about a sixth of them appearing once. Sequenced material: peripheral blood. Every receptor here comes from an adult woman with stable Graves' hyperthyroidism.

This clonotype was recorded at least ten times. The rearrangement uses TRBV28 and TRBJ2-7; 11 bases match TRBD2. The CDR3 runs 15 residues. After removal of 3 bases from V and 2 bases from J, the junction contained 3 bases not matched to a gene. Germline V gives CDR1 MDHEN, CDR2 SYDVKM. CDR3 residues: CASSFGTSGTYEQYF. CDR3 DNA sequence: TGTGCCAGCAGTTTCGGGACTAGCGGAACCTACGAGCAGTACTTC.

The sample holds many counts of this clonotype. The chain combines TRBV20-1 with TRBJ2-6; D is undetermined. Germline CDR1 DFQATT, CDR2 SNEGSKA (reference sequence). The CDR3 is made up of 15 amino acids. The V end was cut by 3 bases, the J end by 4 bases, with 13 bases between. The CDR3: CSASELRTGANVLTF. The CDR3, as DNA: TGCAGTGCTAGCGAATTAAGGACCGGGGCCAACGTCCTGACTTTC.

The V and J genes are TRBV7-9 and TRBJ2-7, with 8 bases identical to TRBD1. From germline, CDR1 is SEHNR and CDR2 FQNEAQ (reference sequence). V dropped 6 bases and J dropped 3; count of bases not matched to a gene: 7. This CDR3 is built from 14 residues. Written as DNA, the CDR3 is TGTGCCAGCAGATTAATCGGACAGGGCTACGAGCAGTACTTC. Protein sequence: CASRLIGQGYEQYF.

CDR3 bases: TGCGCCAGCAGCCAAGATCTAACGGGAGTGGGCGAGCAGTACTTC. This translates into CASSQDLTGVGEQYF. The chain recombines TRBV4-1 with TRBJ2-7; TRBD2 is a possible D gene (6 bases). CDR3 size: 15 residues. V dropped 0 bases and J dropped 6 bases, with 15 bases sitting between them. The germline V gene encodes CDR1 MGHRA and CDR2 YSYEKL.

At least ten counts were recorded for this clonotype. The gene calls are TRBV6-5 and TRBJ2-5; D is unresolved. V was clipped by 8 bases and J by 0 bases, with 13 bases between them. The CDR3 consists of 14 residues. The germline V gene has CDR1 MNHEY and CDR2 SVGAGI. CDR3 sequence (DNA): TGTGCCAGCGGTTCCGCCGGAAACCAAGAGACCCAGTACTTC. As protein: CASGSAGNQETQYF.

The CDR3 spells CAWDLYSGYEQYF. CDR3 sequence (DNA): TGTGCCTGGGACCTTTATAGCGGCTACGAGCAGTACTTC. The rearrangement joins TRBV30 to TRBJ2-7; a possible D gene is TRBD2 (6 bases). CDR1 and CDR2 (germline): GTSNPN, SVGIG (reference sequence). The CDR3 totals 13 residues. Trimming left V 5 bases short and J 3 bases short, with 14 bases between. Variable domain in full (rest from reference TRBV30 and TRBJ2-7): SQTIHQWPATLVQPVGSPLSLECTVEGTSNPNLYWYRQAAGRGLQLLFYSVGIGQISSEVPQNLSASRPQDRQFILSSKKLLLSDSGFYLCAWDLYSGYEQYFGPGTRLTVT.

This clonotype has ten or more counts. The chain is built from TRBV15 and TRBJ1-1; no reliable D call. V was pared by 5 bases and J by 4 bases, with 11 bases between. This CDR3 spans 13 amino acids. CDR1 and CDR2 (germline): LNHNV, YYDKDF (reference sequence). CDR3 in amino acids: CATSWQQGTEAFF. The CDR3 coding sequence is TGTGCCACCAGCTGGCAACAAGGCACTGAAGCTTTCTTT.

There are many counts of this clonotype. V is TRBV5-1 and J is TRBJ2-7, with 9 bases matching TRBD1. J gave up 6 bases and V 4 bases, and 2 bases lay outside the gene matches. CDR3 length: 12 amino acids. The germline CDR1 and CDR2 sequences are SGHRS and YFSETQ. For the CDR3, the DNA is TGCGCCAGCAGCCCGACAGGGGGCGAGCAGTACTTC. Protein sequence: CASSPTGGEQYF.